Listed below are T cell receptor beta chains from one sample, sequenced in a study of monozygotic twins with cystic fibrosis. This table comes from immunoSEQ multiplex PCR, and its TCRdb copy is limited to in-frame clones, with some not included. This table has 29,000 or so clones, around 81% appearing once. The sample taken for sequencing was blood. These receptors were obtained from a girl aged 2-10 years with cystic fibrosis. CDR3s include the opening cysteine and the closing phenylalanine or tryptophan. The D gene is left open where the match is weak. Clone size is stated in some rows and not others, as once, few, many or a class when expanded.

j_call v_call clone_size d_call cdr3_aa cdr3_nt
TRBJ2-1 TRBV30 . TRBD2 CAWRVLAGFNEQFF TGTGCCTGGAGGGTGCTAGCGGGGTTCAATGAGCAGTTCTTC
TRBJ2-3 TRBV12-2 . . CASRSPGPSFITDTQYF TGTGCAAGTCGCTCCCCGGGGCCCTCATTTATCACAGATACGCAGTATTTT
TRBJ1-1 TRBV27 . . CASSWAGNTEAFF TGTGCCAGCAGTTGGGCGGGGAACACTGAAGCTTTCTTT
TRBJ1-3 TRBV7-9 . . CASSPSGNTIYF TGTGCCAGCAGCCCCTCGGGAAACACCATATATTTT
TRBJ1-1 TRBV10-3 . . CAISESRGTASRPDTEAFF TGTGCCATCAGTGAGTCTAGGGGGACCGCCTCCAGGCCCGACACTGAAGCTTTCTTT
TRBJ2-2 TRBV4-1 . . CASSQAGTLNTGELFF TGCGCCAGCAGCCAAGCCGGGACTCTTAACACCGGGGAGCTGTTTTTT
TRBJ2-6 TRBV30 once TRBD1 CAWSVWGTGDSGANVLTF TGTGCCTGGAGTGTTTGGGGGACAGGGGACTCTGGGGCCAACGTCCTGACTTTC
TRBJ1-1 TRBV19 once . CASRPGTGGTEAFF TGTGCCAGTAGACCGGGGACGGGGGGGACTGAAGCTTTCTTT
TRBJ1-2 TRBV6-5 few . CASRQGGDAYGYTF TGTGCCAGCAGACAGGGAGGGGATGCCTATGGCTACACCTTC
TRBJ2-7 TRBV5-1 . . CASREVSSYEQYF TGCGCCAGCAGAGAGGTTAGCTCCTACGAGCAGTACTTC
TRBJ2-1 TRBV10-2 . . CASIELAGEQFF TGCGCCAGCATTGAATTAGCAGGTGAGCAGTTCTTC
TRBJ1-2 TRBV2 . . CASRFQVRGANYGYTF TGTGCCAGCAGATTCCAGGTACGAGGGGCCAACTATGGCTACACCTTC
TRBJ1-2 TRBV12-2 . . CASRLASQSNYGYTF TGTGCAAGTCGCTTAGCATCCCAATCTAACTATGGCTACACCTTC
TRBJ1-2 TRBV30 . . CAWSAGGNYGYTF TGTGCCTGGAGTGCGGGGGGGAACTATGGCTACACCTTC
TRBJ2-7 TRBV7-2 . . CASSLAYRELRQYF TGTGCCAGCAGCTTGGCCTACAGGGAATTAAGGCAGTACTTC
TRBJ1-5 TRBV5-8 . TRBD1 CASRRTGIGSNQPQHF TGTGCCAGCAGACGGACAGGGATCGGGAGCAATCAGCCCCAGCATTTT
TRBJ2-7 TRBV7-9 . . CASSLGPQGNNYEQYF TGTGCCAGCAGCTTGGGCCCCCAAGGGAACAACTACGAGCAGTACTTC
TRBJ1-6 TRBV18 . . CASSPPPIGNSPLHF TGTGCCAGCTCACCACCTCCGATTGGGAATTCACCCCTCCACTTT
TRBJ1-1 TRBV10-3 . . CATGPGGLNTEAFF TGTGCCACCGGACCCGGCGGTTTGAACACTGAAGCTTTCTTT
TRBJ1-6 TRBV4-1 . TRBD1 CASSLNPRDRNSPLHF TGCGCCAGCAGCCTAAACCCCCGGGACAGGAATTCACCCCTCCACTTT
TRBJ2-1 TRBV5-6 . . CASSWPAAYNEQFF TGTGCCAGCAGCTGGCCAGCGGCCTACAATGAGCAGTTCTTC
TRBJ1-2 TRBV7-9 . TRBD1 CASSLGQGSGYTF TGTGCCAGCAGCTTAGGACAGGGCAGTGGCTACACCTTC
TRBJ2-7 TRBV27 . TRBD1 CASSLRQGAFEQYF TGTGCCAGCAGTTTAAGACAGGGGGCATTCGAGCAGTACTTC
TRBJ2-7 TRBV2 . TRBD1 CASTDRDGGYEQYF TGTGCCAGCACAGACAGGGACGGTGGCTACGAGCAGTACTTC
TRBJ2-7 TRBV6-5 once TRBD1 CASSYAGQGYEQYF TGTGCCAGCAGTTACGCCGGACAGGGCTACGAGCAGTACTTC
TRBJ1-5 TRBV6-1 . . CASTTGPNQPQHF TGTGCCAGTACCACAGGGCCTAATCAGCCCCAGCATTTT
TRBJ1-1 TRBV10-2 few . CASVGIAEAFF TGCGCCAGCGTCGGGATCGCTGAAGCTTTCTTT
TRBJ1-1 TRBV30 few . CAWSLPSLWDREAFF TGTGCCTGGAGTCTTCCTTCTCTGTGGGACCGTGAAGCTTTCTTT
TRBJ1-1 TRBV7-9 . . CASSFLGGNTEAFF TGTGCCAGCAGCTTTCTTGGGGGGAACACTGAAGCTTTCTTT
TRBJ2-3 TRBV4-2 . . CASSPDYRGTDTQYF TGTGCCAGCAGCCCCGACTATCGAGGCACAGATACGCAGTATTTT
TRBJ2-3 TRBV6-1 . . CASTKGGSADTQYF TGTGCCAGCACCAAGGGAGGTTCGGCAGATACGCAGTATTTT
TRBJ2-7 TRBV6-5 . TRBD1 CASSYQGAFSYEQYF TGTGCCAGCAGTTATCAGGGGGCCTTCTCCTACGAGCAGTACTTC
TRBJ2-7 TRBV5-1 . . CASRPPGENEQYF TGCGCCAGCAGGCCCCCAGGGGAAAACGAGCAGTACTTC
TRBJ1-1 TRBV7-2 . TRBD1 CASSFGQGVNTEAFF TGTGCCAGCAGCTTCGGACAGGGGGTGAACACTGAAGCTTTCTTT
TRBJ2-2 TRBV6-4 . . CASSDSAGLNTGELFF TGTGCCAGCAGTGACTCGGCGGGCCTCAACACCGGGGAGCTGTTTTTT
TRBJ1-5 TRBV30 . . CACGHRSNQPQHF TGTGCCTGTGGACATCGAAGCAATCAGCCCCAGCATTTT
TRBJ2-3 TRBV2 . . CASKGSTDTQYF TGTGCCAGCAAGGGAAGCACAGATACGCAGTATTTT
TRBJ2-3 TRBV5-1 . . CASSLAPPPSTDTQYF TGCGCCAGCAGCTTGGCCCCCCCTCCTTCCACAGATACGCAGTATTTT
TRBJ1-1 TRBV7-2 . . CASSLGSGWDTEAFF TGTGCCAGCAGCTTAGGGTCAGGGTGGGATACTGAAGCTTTCTTT
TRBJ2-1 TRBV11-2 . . CASSLLLVNEQFF TGTGCCAGCAGCCTACTACTAGTCAATGAGCAGTTCTTC
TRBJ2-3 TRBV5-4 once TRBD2 CASSRRTSGRQDTQYF TGTGCCAGCAGCCGCCGGACTAGCGGGAGACAAGATACGCAGTATTTT